This T cell receptor beta chain was identified in a study of T-cell reconstitution after alpha-beta-depleted transplantation in children. This clonotype has a count of ten or more. Unique molecular identifiers tagged the TCRbeta library. TCRdb re-called the PCR reads through MiXCR, storing one row per CDR3 protein. The sample has roughly 200,000 distinct CDR3 sequences, around 9.5% seen once. This CDR3 region has 15 residues. Germline CDR1 reads SGHRS; CDR2 reads YFSETQ. The trim removed 0 bases at V and 3 bases at J, leaving 1 base unmatched. Sequencing used PBMCs from the stem cell graft donor, obtained from the stem cell graft. The chain uses TRBV5-1 and TRBJ2-7, with 12 bases matching TRBD1. This TCR came from a human donor who donated a stem cell graft to a child with acute lymphoblastic leukemia. The CDR3 DNA is TGCGCCAGCAGCTTGGGGGACAGGGGGCTCTACGAGCAGTACTTC. Translation gives CASSLGDRGLYEQYF.